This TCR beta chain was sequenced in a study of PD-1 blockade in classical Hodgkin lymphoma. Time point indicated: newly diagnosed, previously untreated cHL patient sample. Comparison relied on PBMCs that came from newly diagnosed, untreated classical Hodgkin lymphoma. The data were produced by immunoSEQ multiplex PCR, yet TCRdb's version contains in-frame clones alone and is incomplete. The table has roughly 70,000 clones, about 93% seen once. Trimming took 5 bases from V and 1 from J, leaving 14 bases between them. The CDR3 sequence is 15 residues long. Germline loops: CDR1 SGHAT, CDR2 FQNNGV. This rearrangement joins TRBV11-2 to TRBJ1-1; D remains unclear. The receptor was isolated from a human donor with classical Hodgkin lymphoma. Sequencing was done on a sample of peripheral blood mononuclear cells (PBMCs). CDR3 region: CASSAAGSSNTEAFF. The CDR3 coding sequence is TGTGCCAGCAGCGCCGCCGGGTCCTCGAACACTGAAGCTTTCTTT.